Listed here are 31 T cell receptor beta chains from one sample, sequenced in a study of blood T cell repertoires in COVID-19. Clones were sequenced by immunoSEQ multiplex PCR, and TCRdb holds only the in-frame ones, with some missing. The sample has some 82,000 clones, around 91% seen once; the top ten hold about 2%. Sequenced input: peripheral blood. These receptors all come from a woman aged 45-60 years in a cohort sampled during active COVID-19.

The chain recombines TRBV12-3 or TRBV12-4 with TRBJ1-1; 8 nucleotides match TRBD1. The CDR3 sequence is 13 residues long. The J segment lost 5 bases and the V segment lost 8 bases, leaving 7 bases of the junction unmatched. The CDR3 nucleotides are TGTGCCAGCTCACAGGGGGGGGGTACTGAAGCTTTCTTT. It codes for CASSQGGGTEAFF.

The chain couples TRBV19 to TRBJ1-1; 7 bases align to TRBD1. The V segment lost 6 bases and the J segment 3 bases; nucleotides outside the gene matches: 10. This CDR3 has 15 residues. Germline V gene sequence: CDR1 LNHDA, CDR2 SQIVND (reference sequence). The CDR3 loop reads CASRETDRIDTEAFF. For the CDR3, the DNA is TGTGCCAGTAGAGAGACGGACAGGATCGACACTGAAGCTTTCTTT. Together with reference TRBV19 and TRBJ1-1, the CDR3 gives the full variable domain: DGGITQSPKYLFRKEGQNVTLSCEQNLNHDAMYWYRQDPGQGLRLIYYSQIVNDFQKGDIAEGYSVSREKKESFPLTVTSAQKNPTAFYLCASRETDRIDTEAFFGQGTRLTVV.

V gene TRBV28 combines with J gene TRBJ2-3; 10 bases agree with TRBD2. V shed 5 bases, J shed 7 bases, and the junction held 18 bases outside the gene matches. CDR1 and CDR2 (germline): MDHEN, SYDVKM. This CDR3 has 18 residues. CDR3 nucleotide sequence: TGTGCCAGCAGTACCAACTTCGAGTTAGCGGGAGGCCCCCATACGCAGTATTTT. Translating it yields CASSTNFELAGGPHTQYF.

CDR3 sequence reads: CASSLQGPYGYTF. For the CDR3, the DNA is TGTGCCAGCAGCTTACAGGGGCCCTATGGCTACACCTTC. The chain employs TRBV7-9 and TRBJ1-2, with TRBD1 as a possible D gene (6 bases). The ends were cut back, 2 bases at V and 4 bases at J, with 8 bases in the middle. This CDR3 has 13 amino acids. Germline V gene sequence: CDR1 SEHNR, CDR2 FQNEAQ (reference sequence).

The chain uses TRBV27 and TRBJ1-5; D unresolved. Trimming left V 8 bases short and J 4 bases short, with 15 bases between. The CDR3 loop spans 14 amino acids. CDR1 MNHEY and CDR2 SMNVEV come from the germline V gene (reference sequence). CDR3 loop: CASRPGVENQPQHF. The CDR3 DNA is TGTGCCAGCCGTCCCGGCGTGGAGAATCAGCCCCAGCATTTT.

V usage is TRBV6-5 and J usage is TRBJ1-4; D not resolved. This CDR3 has 13 residues. Germline V gene lookup returns CDR1 MNHEY and CDR2 SVGAGI. Trimming stripped 5 bases from V and 6 bases from J, with 10 bases between. CDR3 coding DNA: TGTGCCAGCAGTCCACTTTTCGATGAAAAACTGTTTTTT. Its protein product is CASSPLFDEKLFF.

This clone was found a few times. J is TRBJ2-2 and V is TRBV5-1; 7 bases are shared with TRBD1. The V gene end was trimmed by 0 bases and the J gene end by 3 bases; junction bases not matched to a gene: 2. The CDR3 consists of 15 residues. Germline assignment: CDR1 SGHRS and CDR2 YFSETQ. CDR3 DNA sequence: TGCGCCAGCAGCTTGGGACAGGGACACACCGGGGAGCTGTTTTTT. It codes for CASSLGQGHTGELFF.

The V call is TRBV7-9, the J call TRBJ2-7; TRBD2 matches at 8 bases. Unmatched junction bases numbered 8, after V lost 1 base and J lost 6 bases. In germline, CDR1 is SEHNR, CDR2 FQNEAQ (reference sequence). This CDR3 is built from 15 residues. The CDR3 sequence is CASSLGSGGYGEQYF. The CDR3, as DNA: TGTGCCAGCAGCTTAGGGTCGGGAGGGTACGGCGAGCAGTACTTC.

This sequence joins TRBV19 and TRBJ1-3; D possibly corresponds to TRBD1 (6 bases). The CDR3 is 14 residues long. Germline values: CDR1 LNHDA, CDR2 SQIVND (reference sequence). V was cut by 10 bases and J by 3 bases, with 16 bases left in between. As DNA, the CDR3 is TGTGCCACCCAAGGGGGGGGCGGTGGAAACACCATATATTTT. It yields the protein CATQGGGGGNTIYF. Variable domain in full (rest from reference TRBV19 and TRBJ1-3): DGGITQSPKYLFRKEGQNVTLSCEQNLNHDAMYWYRQDPGQGLRLIYYSQIVNDFQKGDIAEGYSVSREKKESFPLTVTSAQKNPTAFYLCATQGGGGGNTIYFGEGSWLTVV.

In this sample, this clone turned up a few times. The chain uses TRBV11-1 and TRBJ2-7, with TRBD1 identical over 7 bases. Unmatched junction bases numbered 8, after V lost 5 bases and J lost 4 bases. This CDR3 comprises 14 residues. CDR1 is SGHAT, CDR2 FQDESV, per germline (reference sequence). CDR3 protein: CASSPRDRQYEQYF. In DNA, the CDR3 is TGTGCCAGCAGCCCACGGGACAGACAATACGAGCAGTACTTC.

The chain uses TRBV5-6 and TRBJ2-3, with D possibly TRBD2 on 5 matching bases. Trimming removed 4 bases from V and 2 bases from J, with 14 bases in between. CDR3 length equals 15 residues. Per the germline V gene, CDR1 is SGHDT and CDR2 is YYEEEE. CDR3 sequence: CASSQGRAYTDTQYF. Written as DNA, the CDR3 is TGTGCCAGCAGCCAAGGGCGGGCCTACACAGATACGCAGTATTTT.

The chain recombines TRBV9 with TRBJ1-1; no clear D gene. The length of the CDR3 is 14 residues. The germline V gene encodes CDR1 SGDLS and CDR2 YYNGEE. V lost 0 bases to trimming and J lost 4 bases, with 10 bases between them. CDR3 DNA: TGTGCCAGCAGCGTAGTCGGTTCTGTCACTGAAGCTTTCTTT. This codes for CASSVVGSVTEAFF.

The chain combines TRBV5-6 with TRBJ2-1; 8 positions agree with TRBD2. Germline V gene data show CDR1 as SGHDT and CDR2 as YYEEEE. CDR3 length equals 14 residues. V lost 2 bases to trimming and J lost 4 bases; unmatched junction nucleotides: 2. The CDR3 DNA reads TGTGCCAGCAGCTTCCAGCGGGAGTACAATGAGCAGTTCTTC. Translation gives CASSFQREYNEQFF.

The CDR3 reads CSVEKGQGGYTF. The CDR3 nucleotides are TGCAGCGTTGAGAAGGGGCAGGGTGGCTACACCTTC. J is TRBJ1-2 and V is TRBV29-1; D might be TRBD1 (5 bases). V shed 3 bases and J shed 7 bases, with 12 bases lying between them. CDR1 SQVTM and CDR2 ANQGSEA come from the germline V gene. The CDR3 runs 12 residues.

The chain carries TRBV18 and TRBJ2-1; D not resolved. CDR1 and CDR2 (germline): KGHSH, LQKENI. CDR3 length: 13 residues. V gave up 2 bases and J gave up 8 bases, with 10 bases separating them. CDR3 sequence: CASSPTLHDEQFF. CDR3 coding DNA: TGTGCCAGCTCACCAACCTTACACGATGAGCAGTTCTTC.

This chain uses TRBV28 with TRBJ1-2, with a possible D match to TRBD1 (5 bases). The CDR3 runs 13 residues. V lost 6 bases and J 6 bases, leaving 14 bases between the germline ends. Germline CDR1 and CDR2: MDHEN and SYDVKM. The CDR3 bases are TGTGCCAGCAGGATCATAGGAGGGGATGGCTACACCTTC. Its protein is CASRIIGGDGYTF.

Here the CDR3 reads CASSLDRGAGHEQYF. The CDR3 region has the DNA TGTGCCAGCAGCTTAGATCGGGGGGCCGGCCACGAGCAGTACTTC. The gene calls are TRBV11-3 and TRBJ2-7; possible D gene TRBD2, 7 bases. CDR1 is SGHNT, CDR2 YENEEA, per germline. Trimming removed 0 bases at V and 5 bases at J, with 14 bases between. The CDR3 has 15 amino acids.

V and J are TRBV19 and TRBJ2-2; D unclear. The germline CDR1 and CDR2 sequences are LNHDA and SQIVND (reference sequence). The CDR3 is made up of 15 amino acids. V gave up 7 bases and J gave up 5 bases, with 17 bases separating them. CDR3 sequence (DNA): TGTGCCAGTAAGAACGACAACTTTCAAACCGGGGAGCTGTTTTTT. Protein product: CASKNDNFQTGELFF.

This clone appeared a few times. The chain employs TRBV3-1 (or the pseudogene TRBV3-2) and TRBJ1-3, with no clear D. CDR3 length: 15 residues. The V gene's germline CDR1 is LGHDT and CDR2 YNNKEL (reference sequence). Between the trimmed V and J ends, which lost 3 bases and 0 bases, there was a span of 9 bases. In DNA, the CDR3 is TGTGCCAGCAGCCAGAGGGCGAGCTCTGGAAACACCATATATTTT. Protein: CASSQRASSGNTIYF.

This chain connects TRBV6-5 to TRBJ1-1, with a tentative D call TRBD1 (5 bases). Germline V gives CDR1 MNHEY, CDR2 SVGAGI. Trimming removed 1 base from V and 8 bases from J, with 5 bases in between. The CDR3 extends over 11 amino acids. CDR3 DNA sequence: TGTGCCAGCAGTTACTACAGGGAAGCTTTCTTT. Translation: CASSYYREAFF.

The V call is TRBV19, the J call TRBJ1-3; 7 bases match TRBD1. In germline, CDR1 is LNHDA, CDR2 SQIVND (reference sequence). This CDR3 spans 13 amino acids. With V trimmed by 6 bases and J by 2 bases, 1 base remained unmatched. As DNA, the CDR3 is TGTGCCAGTAGGGACAGGCCTGGAAACACCATATATTTT. Its translation is CASRDRPGNTIYF.

This chain connects TRBV5-1 to TRBJ1-2; maybe TRBD1 (5 bases). V lost 3 bases and J 5 bases, leaving 23 bases between the germline ends. The CDR3 totals 17 residues. The germline V gene encodes CDR1 SGHRS and CDR2 YFSETQ. CDR3 nucleotides: TGCGCCAGCAGCTCCGGGCCCGGGGGTTTTATTGGGTATGGCTACACCTTC. Its translation: CASSSGPGGFIGYGYTF.

The V call is TRBV19, the J call TRBJ1-4; D gene uncertain. The germline CDR1 and CDR2 sequences are LNHDA and SQIVND (reference sequence). Trimming shortened V by 4 bases and J by 0 bases, and 18 bases separated the two germline ends. CDR3 size: 18 residues. The CDR3 loop is CASSRMAITITTNEKLFF. CDR3 bases: TGTGCCAGTAGTAGAATGGCCATCACGATCACAACTAATGAAAAACTGTTTTTT.

The chain is built from TRBV3-1 (or the pseudogene TRBV3-2) and TRBJ1-2; perhaps TRBD1 as D (5 bases). The CDR3 has 16 residues. Trimming pared 0 bases from V and 0 bases from J, leaving 11 bases between. Germline lookup yields CDR1 LGHDT and CDR2 YNNKEL (reference sequence). CDR3 sequence reads: CASSQDSGGANYGYTF. The CDR3 nucleotides are TGTGCCAGCAGCCAAGATTCGGGGGGGGCTAACTATGGCTACACCTTC.

V and J are TRBV30 and TRBJ1-5; the D gene is possibly TRBD1 (5 bases). Germline V lookup: CDR1 GTSNPN, CDR2 SVGIG (reference sequence). This CDR3 has 13 amino acids. Trimming pared 4 bases from V and 7 bases from J, leaving 14 bases between. In DNA, the CDR3 is TGTGCCTGGACGGGGGGGAGGTCGCAGCCCCAGCATTTT. Its translation: CAWTGGRSQPQHF.

This rearrangement joins TRBV5-4 to TRBJ2-7; D perhaps matches TRBD1 (5 bases). Trimming left V 2 bases short and J 3 bases short, with 15 bases between. This CDR3 is 15 amino acids long. Germline V lookup: CDR1 SGHNT, CDR2 YYREEE (reference sequence). The CDR3 DNA follows: TGTGCCAGCAGCTTTCAGGGTTGGGTCGTCTACGAGCAGTACTTC. This sequence encodes CASSFQGWVVYEQYF.

The chain joins TRBV20-1 to TRBJ2-4; a weak D match, TRBD1 (6 bases). The V end was cut by 6 bases, the J end by 14 bases, with 14 bases between. CDR3 length: 10 amino acids. The germline V gene encodes CDR1 DFQATT and CDR2 SNEGSKA (reference sequence). CDR3 coding DNA: TGCAGTGCCTATAAAGGGACAAAGTACTTC. Translated: CSAYKGTKYF.

The chain carries TRBV6-1 and TRBJ2-7; perhaps TRBD2 as D (6 bases). The CDR3 extends over 13 amino acids. Between the trimmed V and J ends, which lost 3 bases and 2 bases, there was a span of 8 bases. Germline V CDR1 and CDR2: MNHNS, SASEGT. DNA for the CDR3: TGTGCCAGCAGTGATGGAGGGCCCTACGAGCAGTACTTC. It is translated as CASSDGGPYEQYF.

V gene TRBV5-1 combines with J gene TRBJ2-1, with 9 bases that match TRBD2. Trimming removed 5 bases from V and 9 bases from J; junction bases left unmatched: 12. Germline V gene sequence: CDR1 SGHRS, CDR2 YFSETQ. CDR3 length: 15 residues. In DNA, the CDR3 is TGCGCCAGCAGGACCCAATCGACTAGCGGAAGTGAGCAGTTCTTC. Translating it yields CASRTQSTSGSEQFF. The full variable domain, with the rest looked up from reference TRBV5-1 and TRBJ2-1, is KAGVTQTPRYLIKTRGQQVTLSCSPISGHRSVSWYQQTPGQGLQFLFEYFSETQRNKGNFPGRFSGRQFSNSRSEMNVSTLELGDSALYLCASRTQSTSGSEQFFGPGTRLTVL.

The rearrangement uses TRBV10-3 and TRBJ2-3; TRBD1 matches at 8 bases. Germline V gene data show CDR1 as ENHRY and CDR2 as SYGVKD. Trimming took 8 bases from V and 0 from J; bases not matched to a gene: 7. The CDR3 extends over 15 amino acids. As DNA, the CDR3 is TGTGCCATCTCTGACAGGGGACTTAGCACAGATACGCAGTATTTT. Residues: CAISDRGLSTDTQYF.

As for this clone: The same CDR3 also results from other DNA sequences found in this sample. V gene TRBV15 combines with J gene TRBJ2-1; D is undetermined. Germline V gene data show CDR1 as LNHNV and CDR2 as YYDKDF (reference sequence). The CDR3 spans 14 residues. The V end lost 0 bases, the J end lost 4 bases, and 7 bases lay between the germline ends. This CDR3 is CATSRDRGYNEQFF. The CDR3 region has the DNA TGTGCCACCAGCAGAGATCGAGGTTACAATGAGCAGTTCTTC.